This T cell receptor beta chain was sequenced for a study of cytomegalovirus exposure and HLA in healthy donors. The study ran its PCR with 60 Vbeta and 13 Jbeta primers. TCRdb's table, derived via immunoSEQ multiplex PCR, lists solely in-frame clones and lacks some. The sample has 110,000 or so clones, roughly 69% seen once. Germline V CDR1 and CDR2: SGHNT, YYREEE (reference sequence). This CDR3 contains 13 residues. V lost 4 bases and J 10 bases, leaving 12 bases between the germline ends. The clonotype comes from a human donor in good health. This rearrangement joins TRBV5-4 to TRBJ1-6; no firm D call. Sample: PBMCs. The CDR3 bases are TGTGCCAGCAGCCTTCCCCCAAGCTCACCCCTCCACTTT. Its translation is CASSLPPSSPLHF.